This TCR beta chain was observed in a study of blood T cell repertoires in COVID-19. This CDR3 comprises 13 residues. Germline loops: CDR1 SGHTA, CDR2 FQGNSA. V was trimmed by 6 bases and J by 7 bases, leaving 10 bases between them. Libraries were prepared by immunoSEQ multiplex PCR; TCRdb keeps only in-frame clonotypes and omits some of them. The sample records about 44,000 clones, about 86% being singletons. The sequenced sample was peripheral blood. The chain is built from TRBV7-2 and TRBJ1-6, with D possibly being TRBD1 (5 bases). The receptor was isolated from a human donor in a cohort sampled during active COVID-19. This chain's CDR3 is CASSQGVNSPLHF. CDR3 in DNA: TGTGCCAGCAGTCAGGGTGTGAATTCACCCCTCCACTTT.